The entry below describes one T cell receptor beta chain. This clonotype has a handful of counts. Its antigen is not yet known. No much larger clone exists at a distance of one base, and base qualities are not known. The sample is drawn from a study of type 1 regulatory T cells (dated by TCRdb to 2020 to 2022). Concerning the study at large: An in vitro protocol by which a Tr1-enriched, alloantigen-specific CD4 T cell product named T-allo10 was generated was characterized in the study. Patients with hematological malignancies who were receiving allogeneic hematopoietic stem cell transplantation were the group in which T-allo10 was being clinically evaluated. Study-wide findings and limitations: Compared with non-Tr1 cells, Tr1 cells had a TCR repertoire that was more restricted, a finding the study read as clonal expansion induced by alloantigen.

Sequencing instrument: Illumina MiSeq. The raw public reads went through TCRdb reprocessing: fastp at Q25, MiXCR clone calling, in-frame beta chains kept. Rows merge per CDR3 protein into single entries with the most common DNA and genes. Within this sample are approximately 77,000 distinct CDR3 sequences, with less than 25% of them counted one time only. Under 8.5% of the sample is in the top ten clones. This clonotype was obtained from a human donor in good health. Sequenced sample: cultured type 1 regulatory T (Tr1) cells, either the whole culture or a sorted fraction (not recorded which). The sample's cell subset or site label, decoded: type 1 regulatory T cells sorted from the T-allo10 product.

The CDR3 protein sequence reads: CASSLTDRTDTQYF. The nucleotide sequence reads as follows: TGTGCCAGCAGCCTAACAGACAGGACAGATACGCAGTATTTT. The receptor chain draws on TRBV13 and TRBJ2-3; a tentative D match to TRBD1 spans 6 bases. From the cysteine through the phenylalanine, the CDR3 covers 14 amino acids. Only CDR3 DNA is held: 42 bases, read in frame from base 1. CDR1 is given as PRHDT and CDR2 as FYEKMQ, both from the germline V gene (reference sequence). Deletion took 5 bases off V and 3 bases off J, with a span of 12 bases between the germline ends.